The clone carrying this T cell receptor beta chain was detected ten times or more. Its antigen is not known. This sample was taken from a study of T cells in Graves' hyperthyroidism and ophthalmopathy. General study findings and limits: The blood repertoire included most of the expanded thyroid clonotypes above 0.001.

TCR beta CDR3 sequences were amplified from RNA transcripts. Initially, a first-round RT-PCR of the TCR CDR3 employed the HTBI primer set. MiXCR, run by TCRdb on the multiplex PCR reads, gives a single entry per CDR3 protein. The sample lists 270,000 or so distinct CDR3 sequences; 25% were seen once. Trimming at V came to 4 bases and at J to 3 bases, leaving 7 bases not matched to a gene. Looked up from germline, CDR1 is MNHNS and CDR2 is SASEGT. This CDR3 has 15 residues. Diagnosis of hyperthyroidism was new in patients aged 18 to 65, and its duration was under 2 months. Blood sampling occurred at first hyperthyroidism diagnosis, ahead of any ophthalmopathy symptoms. Each 10 ml fresh peripheral blood draw supplied the PBMCs.

The TCR comes from a man in his forties or fifties with Graves' hyperthyroidism that later progressed to Graves' ophthalmopathy. The rearrangement links TRBV6-1 to TRBJ1-2, with 8 bases fitting TRBD1. Sequencing was done on a sample of blood. DNA of the CDR3: TGTGCCAGCAGTGGGATAGCAGGGGGCGACTATGGCTACACCTTC. Its protein product is CASSGIAGGDYGYTF.